Below, 8 T cell receptor beta chains from the same sample are listed, as sequenced in a study of shared clonotypes between healthy human individuals. The table came from immunoSEQ multiplex PCR; TCRdb's copy has only in-frame clones and leaves some out. The table includes millions of clones, roughly 93% detected once. What was sequenced was naive CD4+ T cells from PBMCs. The sample's subset: CD45RA+ positively selected. The origin of the receptors is a man younger than 30 in good health. Some clones in this sample may be carry-over from other donors' samples.

The V and J genes are TRBV27 and TRBJ1-2; D is perhaps TRBD1 (5 bases). Germline loops: CDR1 MNHEY, CDR2 SMNVEV (reference sequence). Trimming removed 8 bases at V and 4 bases at J, with 44 bases between. This CDR3 contains 23 residues. The CDR3 nucleotides are TGTGCCAGCCGGGCCGCAACCCCATACGACTTTTCAGTTCGGGGGGATATTCTCTATGGCTACACCTTC. Translation gives CASRAATPYDFSVRGDILYGYTF.

This chain uses TRBV6-1 with TRBJ1-5; 8 bases match TRBD1. The germline V gene has CDR1 MNHNS and CDR2 SASEGT. CDR3 length: 14 residues. V dropped 3 bases and J dropped 3; count of bases not matched to a gene: 1. The CDR3 coding sequence is TGTGCCAGCAGTGAGACAGGGGACAATCAGCCCCAGCATTTT. Its protein product is CASSETGDNQPQHF.

This sequence joins TRBV9 and TRBJ2-1; 8 bases match TRBD2. This CDR3 is built from 16 residues. Germline V gene data show CDR1 as SGDLS and CDR2 as YYNGEE. The V gene end was trimmed by 4 bases and the J gene end by 0 bases; junction bases not matched to a gene: 6. The CDR3 reads CASSPREALSYNEQFF. The CDR3 nucleotides read TGTGCCAGCAGCCCGCGGGAGGCTCTCTCCTACAATGAGCAGTTCTTC.

This chain uses TRBV6-1 with TRBJ1-5; a possible D gene is TRBD1 (5 bases). The CDR3 length is 15 residues. V lost 4 bases to trimming and J lost 7 bases, with 17 bases between them. Germline values: CDR1 MNHNS, CDR2 SASEGT. Here the CDR3 DNA reads TGTGCCAGCAGTGGGGCCAGGGCGGTGGGACAGCCCCAGCATTTT. As protein: CASSGARAVGQPQHF.

This chain links TRBV7-9 with TRBJ2-3; 12 bases are a match to TRBD2. The CDR3 runs 16 residues. The trim removed 5 bases at V and 10 bases at J, leaving 13 bases unmatched. CDR1 and CDR2 (germline): SEHNR, FQNEAQ (reference sequence). CDR3 nucleotides: TGTGCCAGCAGCGCTCCGACTAGCGGGAGTCGGGATTCGCAGTATTTT. Amino acids: CASSAPTSGSRDSQYF.

The chain links TRBV25-1 to TRBJ1-2, with D uncertain. Germline assignment: CDR1 MGHDK and CDR2 SYGVNS. There are 13 residues in the CDR3. V was clipped by 3 bases and J by 5 bases, with 10 bases between them. The CDR3 nucleotides are TGTGCCAGCAGTGAGCGGGAGGCTTATGGCTACACCTTC. It yields the protein CASSEREAYGYTF.

The rearrangement uses TRBV25-1 and TRBJ1-1, with D uncertain. Trimming took off 2 bases at V and 5 bases at J, with 12 bases between the two ends. There are 14 residues in the CDR3. In germline, CDR1 is MGHDK, CDR2 SYGVNS. DNA of the CDR3: TGTGCCAGCAGTGAAGGAATCGGAGGGACTGAAGCTTTCTTT. As protein: CASSEGIGGTEAFF.

V is TRBV29-1 and J is TRBJ1-1, with a possible D match to TRBD1 (6 bases). CDR3 length equals 14 residues. V lost 8 bases and J lost 0, with 16 bases in between. Germline CDR1 reads SQVTM; CDR2 reads ANQGSEA. The CDR3 protein is CSSQRTAMNTEAFF. As DNA, the CDR3 is TGCAGCTCGCAACGGACAGCTATGAACACTGAAGCTTTCTTT.